The 9 T cell receptor beta chains below all came from one sample that was sequenced in a study of blood T cell repertoires in COVID-19. Here immunoSEQ multiplex PCR was the method, and the copy in TCRdb shows in-frame clones only, minus some. The repertoire consists of about 250,000 clones, with approximately 91% occurring once and the leading ten covering 0.94%. The source material was peripheral blood. These receptors all come from a woman aged 40 to 55 who had recovered from COVID-19.

This chain links TRBV29-1 with TRBJ1-5; D gene uncertain. Germline CDR1 SQVTM, CDR2 ANQGSEA. This CDR3 contains 12 residues. Trimming removed 7 bases from V and 5 bases from J, with 12 bases in between. CDR3 sequence: CSASPRDQPQHF. The CDR3, as DNA: TGCAGCGCCTCGCCCCGGGATCAGCCCCAGCATTTT.

This chain uses TRBV6-6 with TRBJ1-1; D gene ambiguous. The ends were cut back, 5 bases at V and 1 base at J, with 17 bases in the middle. Germline V lookup: CDR1 MNHNY, CDR2 SVGAGI (reference sequence). The CDR3 extends over 16 amino acids. CDR3 nucleotides: TGTGCCAGCAGTCGACATCTTCGGGGTACGAACACTGAAGCTTTCTTT. It codes for CASSRHLRGTNTEAFF.

This chain joins TRBV5-1 and TRBJ2-7, with 7 bases lining up with TRBD2. With V trimmed by 8 bases and J by 4 bases, 12 bases remained unmatched. In germline, CDR1 is SGHRS, CDR2 YFSETQ. The CDR3 sequence is 14 residues long. CDR3 loop: CASATSDKAYEQYF. For the CDR3, the DNA is TGCGCCAGTGCCACTAGCGATAAAGCTTACGAGCAGTACTTC.

This rearrangement joins TRBV19 to TRBJ1-2, with 7 bases lining up with TRBD1. The CDR3 contains 16 residues. In germline, CDR1 is LNHDA, CDR2 SQIVND (reference sequence). The V gene end was trimmed by 0 bases and the J gene end by 0 bases; junction bases not matched to a gene: 4. In nucleotides, the CDR3 is TGTGCCAGTAGTATAGATACCGGGACAGCTAACTATGGCTACACCTTC. As protein: CASSIDTGTANYGYTF.

As regards this clone: Germline is not matched at one junction end, which may reflect a read error. V gene TRBV6-5 combines with J gene TRBJ2-7, with a weak D call TRBD1 (6 bases). In germline, CDR1 is MNHEY, CDR2 SVGAGI. CDR3 size: 15 residues. This CDR3 reads CASSDSPGHNYEQYF. For the CDR3, the DNA is TGTGCCAGCAGTGACTCTCCGGGACACAACTACGAGCAGTACTTC.

Here the CDR3 DNA reads TGTGCCAGCAGCGGGACTGCGGCTAATGGCTACACCTTC. This codes for CASSGTAANGYTF. This sequence joins TRBV7-9 and TRBJ1-2; D perhaps matches TRBD1 (5 bases). CDR1 and CDR2 from the germline V gene are SEHNR and FQNEAQ (reference sequence). With 5 bases removed from V and 6 bases from J, the gap between germline ends came to 13 bases. This CDR3 spans 13 amino acids.

This chain joins TRBV27 and TRBJ1-2; 10 bases map to TRBD1. The CDR3 runs to 15 residues. Germline assignment: CDR1 MNHEY and CDR2 SMNVEV (reference sequence). V shed 5 bases and J 7 bases; nucleotides not matched to a gene: 10. CDR3 DNA sequence: TGTGCCAGCAGTGGACTGGGACAGGGGTTTGTTGGCTACACCTTC. Amino acid sequence: CASSGLGQGFVGYTF.

The sample holds a few counts of this clone. This chain's CDR3 is CASSLVGRVTDTQYF. For the CDR3, the DNA is TGCGCCAGCAGCTTGGTAGGCAGGGTAACAGATACGCAGTATTTT. V gene TRBV5-1 combines with J gene TRBJ2-3; tentative D call: TRBD1 (5 bases). CDR1 is SGHRS, CDR2 YFSETQ, per germline. CDR3 length: 15 residues. V lost 0 bases to trimming and J lost 3 bases, with 11 bases between them.

This clone is a singleton in its sample. The chain's CDR3 is CAISGAGTDTQYF. In DNA form, the CDR3 reads TGTGCCATCAGTGGGGCGGGGACAGATACGCAGTATTTT. The chain links TRBV10-3 to TRBJ2-3; maybe TRBD2 (6 bases). There are 13 residues in the CDR3. V lost 4 bases and J 3 bases, leaving 8 bases between the germline ends. Germline V lookup: CDR1 ENHRY, CDR2 SYGVKD.